Following are 5 T cell receptor beta chains from one sample sequenced in a study of response to subunit inactivated influenza vaccine (dated by TCRdb to the late 2010s). Libraries were made using RT-PCR. Sequencing used an Illumina HiSeq 2500. Through fastp at Q25 and MiXCR, TCRdb rebuilt clones from the public reads, retaining in-frame beta chains. Each CDR3 protein gets just one entry, which takes the most common genes and DNA from the rows behind it. This sample gives some 600,000 distinct CDR3 sequences in total; 14% of them show up just once. The biggest ten clones account for 7.5% to 8% of the sample. The sample consisted of PBMCs from blood, taken approximately 15 days before vaccination. These receptors all come from a man aged 50 to 60 who received an inactivated influenza vaccine. Donor details come from another sample of the same person, matched by shared clones.

This chain connects TRBV20-1 to TRBJ2-2; D gene ambiguous. CDR1 and CDR2 (germline): DFQATT, SNEGSKA (reference sequence). V gave up 5 bases and J gave up 5 bases, with 9 bases separating them. This CDR3 spans 12 amino acids. The chain's CDR3 is CSAVVRTGELFF. The CDR3 region has the DNA TGCAGTGCTGTCGTAAGGACCGGGGAGCTGTTTTTT.

This clonotype was seen a handful of times. The chain couples TRBV19 to TRBJ1-1; D call uncertain. This CDR3 region has 14 residues. Germline values: CDR1 LNHDA, CDR2 SQIVND (reference sequence). The V end was cut by 4 bases, the J end by 2 bases, with 11 bases between. The CDR3 region is CASSTGRKNTEAFF. The CDR3, as DNA: TGTGCCAGTAGTACGGGCAGAAAAAACACTGAAGCTTTCTTT.

The chain combines TRBV20-1 with TRBJ1-5; no clear D. The V and J ends lost 0 bases and 6 bases respectively, with 18 bases between them. This CDR3 comprises 16 residues. Per the germline V gene, CDR1 is DFQATT and CDR2 is SNEGSKA (reference sequence). The CDR3, as DNA: TGCAGTGCTAGAGATACGGTGGAACTGGGTGGTCAGCCCCAGCATTTT. Amino acid sequence: CSARDTVELGGQPQHF.

The table lists this clonotype with a few counts. This chain uses TRBV5-1 with TRBJ2-5; unclear D gene. The CDR3 covers 14 residues. Germline V gene lookup returns CDR1 SGHRS and CDR2 YFSETQ. The V end was cut by 4 bases, the J end by 7 bases, with 17 bases between. The CDR3 coding sequence is TGCGCCAGCAGCGCAACACAGACCCCGGGGACCCAGTACTTC. Residues: CASSATQTPGTQYF. The full variable domain, in which reference TRBV5-1 and TRBJ2-5 provide the parts outside the CDR3, is KAGVTQTPRYLIKTRGQQVTLSCSPISGHRSVSWYQQTPGQGLQFLFEYFSETQRNKGNFPGRFSGRQFSNSRSEMNVSTLELGDSALYLCASSATQTPGTQYFGPGTRLLVL.

This clonotype occurred a few times. This chain connects TRBV5-1 to TRBJ2-2, with 7 bases matching TRBD1. In germline, CDR1 is SGHRS, CDR2 YFSETQ. This CDR3 has 16 residues. V shed 0 bases and J 4 bases; nucleotides not matched to a gene: 6. The CDR3, as DNA: TGCGCCAGCAGCTTGGTTGGGACAGAAGGCACCGGGGAGCTGTTTTTT. This translates into CASSLVGTEGTGELFF. The complete variable domain, with remaining parts taken from reference TRBV5-1 and TRBJ2-2, reads KAGVTQTPRYLIKTRGQQVTLSCSPISGHRSVSWYQQTPGQGLQFLFEYFSETQRNKGNFPGRFSGRQFSNSRSEMNVSTLELGDSALYLCASSLVGTEGTGELFFGEGSRLTVL.